The entry below gives a single T cell receptor beta chain sequence along with its context. This entry comes from a study of blood T cell repertoires in COVID-19. Study-wide background: Researchers got acute and convalescent COVID-19 samples from the United States, Italy and Spain. In each case, the material was cDNA or gDNA derived from T cells, B-cell-depleted T cells, or PBMCs.

In the original workflow: Reference gene primers were amplified, and this amplification served to estimate nucleated cell counts. Data came from immunoSEQ multiplex PCR; TCRdb stores just in-frame clones and leaves some out. D and trimming were read from the DNA, whereas the V and J calls and clone size are those reported in that table. Of 68,000 or so clones listed, 80% to 90% are singletons. CDR1 and CDR2 (germline): MNHEY, SVGAGI. The CDR3 has 13 amino acids. The ends were cut back, 0 bases at V and 8 bases at J, with 10 bases in the middle. What was sequenced was peripheral blood. This TCR came from a man between 25 and 39 years old with acute or convalescent COVID-19. This rearrangement joins TRBV6-5 to TRBJ1-2, with D maybe TRBD1 (5 bases). The CDR3 DNA reads TGTGCCAGCAGTTACTCGGGGCGCAACGGCTACACCTTC. This gives the protein CASSYSGRNGYTF.